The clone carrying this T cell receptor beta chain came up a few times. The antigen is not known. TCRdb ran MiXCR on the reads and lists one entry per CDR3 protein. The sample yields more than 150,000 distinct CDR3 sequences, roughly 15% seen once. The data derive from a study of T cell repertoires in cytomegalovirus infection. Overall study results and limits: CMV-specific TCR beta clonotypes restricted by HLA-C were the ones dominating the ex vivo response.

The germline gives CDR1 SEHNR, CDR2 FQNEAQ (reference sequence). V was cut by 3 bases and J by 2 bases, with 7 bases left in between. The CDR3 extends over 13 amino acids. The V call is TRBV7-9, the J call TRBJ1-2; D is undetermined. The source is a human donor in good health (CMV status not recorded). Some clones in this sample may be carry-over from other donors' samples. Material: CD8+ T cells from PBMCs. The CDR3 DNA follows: TGTGCCAGCAGCTTGTTACAGAACTATGGCTACACCTTC. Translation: CASSLLQNYGYTF.